This T cell receptor (beta chain) emerged from a study of blood T cell repertoires in COVID-19. Study in general: Both acute and convalescent COVID-19 samples were obtained from the United States, Italy and Spain.

Germline values: CDR1 SGHDT, CDR2 YYEEEE. This CDR3 spans 15 amino acids. V was cut by 4 bases and J by 4 bases, with 17 bases left in between. Authors' analysis steps: Counts of nucleated cells, estimated from reference gene primer amplification, were obtained. Assay used: immunoSEQ multiplex PCR; TCRdb lists only in-frame clones, some missing. The V and J calls and the clone size are those of that table, but D and trimming were determined from the DNA. This sample carries 290,000 or so clones, 91% of them seen once, and the ten largest clones take about 2%. This clonotype originated in a woman in her 30s with COVID-19, enrolled during active disease. This chain joins TRBV5-6 and TRBJ1-1; D unresolved. Sequenced material: peripheral blood. CDR3 residues: CASSIGVLKGTEAFF. In DNA form, the CDR3 reads TGTGCCAGCAGCATCGGGGTTCTTAAGGGCACTGAAGCTTTCTTT.